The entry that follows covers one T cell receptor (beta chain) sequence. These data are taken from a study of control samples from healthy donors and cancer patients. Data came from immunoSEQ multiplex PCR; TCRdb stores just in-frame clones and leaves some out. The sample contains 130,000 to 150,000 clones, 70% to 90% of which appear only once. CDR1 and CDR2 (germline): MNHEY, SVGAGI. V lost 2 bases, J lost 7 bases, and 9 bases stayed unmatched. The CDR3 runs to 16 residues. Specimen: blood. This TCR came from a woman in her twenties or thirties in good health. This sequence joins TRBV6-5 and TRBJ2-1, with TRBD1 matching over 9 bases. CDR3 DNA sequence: TGTGCCAGCAGTTACGGGGGACAGGGAGGCGGGAATGAGCAGTTCTTC. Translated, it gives CASSYGGQGGGNEQFF.